The clone carrying this T cell receptor (beta chain) was seen more than once but under ten times. This sample was taken from a study of T cells in Graves' hyperthyroidism and ophthalmopathy. Using RNA transcripts as the source, TCR beta CDR3 regions were amplified. Researchers ran a first-round RT-PCR on the TCR CDR3 using the HTBI primer set. Each CDR3 protein gets one entry after TCRdb re-called the multiplex PCR reads with MiXCR. The table lists hundreds of thousands of distinct CDR3 sequences, around 38% of them singletons. This TCR was recovered from a man aged 18-30 years with Graves' hyperthyroidism. Sequenced material: blood.

The CDR3 coding sequence is TGTGCCAGCAGTGACCTAGCGGGGCTCTCCTACGAGCAGTACTTC. This encodes CASSDLAGLSYEQYF. J is TRBJ2-7 and V is TRBV2, with 9 bases aligning to TRBD2. The junction had 3 bases not matched to a gene; V was cut back by 3 bases and J by 0 bases. In germline, CDR1 is SNHLY, CDR2 FYNNEI. The CDR3 length is 15 residues.